Listed here are 26 T cell receptor beta chains from one sample, sequenced in a study of blood T cell repertoires in COVID-19. Sequenced by immunoSEQ multiplex PCR; TCRdb stores in-frame clones only, minus some. The table shows nearly 110,000 clones, with over 60% occurring only once. The sequenced sample consisted of peripheral blood. The source is a man between 70 and 80 years old with acute or convalescent COVID-19.

The chain is built from TRBV18 and TRBJ1-4, with D possibly TRBD1 on 5 matching bases. Germline V CDR1 and CDR2: KGHSH, LQKENI. The length of the CDR3 is 17 residues. V was trimmed by 6 bases and J by 0 bases, leaving 17 bases between them. The CDR3 bases are TGTGCCAGCTCCCCCTCTACTGGACACTCAACTAATGAAAAACTGTTTTTT. Its protein is CASSPSTGHSTNEKLFF.

The rearrangement joins TRBV3-1 (or the pseudogene TRBV3-2) to TRBJ2-7, with 13 nucleotides matching TRBD2. The V gene end was trimmed by 5 bases and the J gene end by 1 base; junction bases not matched to a gene: 2. CDR1 and CDR2 from the germline V gene are LGHDT and YNNKEL (reference sequence). The CDR3 consists of 15 residues. The CDR3 spells CASSSTSGGSYEQYF. In DNA, the CDR3 is TGTGCCAGCAGCTCGACTAGCGGGGGGTCCTACGAGCAGTACTTC.

The V gene is TRBV5-1, the J gene TRBJ2-3; no clear D. The germline gives CDR1 SGHRS, CDR2 YFSETQ. The CDR3 covers 14 residues. V lost 0 bases and J 2 bases, leaving 7 bases between the germline ends. The chain's CDR3 is CASSLDSPTDTQYF. CDR3 nucleotides: TGCGCCAGCAGCTTGGACAGTCCCACAGATACGCAGTATTTT.

This sequence joins TRBV28 and TRBJ2-5, with 10 nucleotides matching TRBD1. The CDR3 loop spans 15 amino acids. V shed 2 bases, J shed 5 bases, and the junction held 5 bases outside the gene matches. Germline V gives CDR1 MDHEN, CDR2 SYDVKM. The CDR3 nucleotides read TGTGCCAGCAGTTTACGACAGGGGGCGCGGGAGACCCAGTACTTC. It codes for CASSLRQGARETQYF.

The J gene is TRBJ1-1, the V gene TRBV5-5; D is ambiguous. Germline values: CDR1 SGHKS, CDR2 YYEKEE (reference sequence). Trimming pared 3 bases from V and 0 bases from J, leaving 9 bases between. There are 14 residues in the CDR3. The CDR3 sequence is CASSSVRVNTEAFF. CDR3 bases: TGTGCCAGCAGCTCGGTTCGGGTGAACACTGAAGCTTTCTTT.

This chain uses TRBV9 with TRBJ2-1; 9 bases are a match to TRBD2. Germline lookup yields CDR1 SGDLS and CDR2 YYNGEE. The V segment lost 2 bases and the J segment 5 bases; nucleotides outside the gene matches: 8. The CDR3 runs 16 residues. The CDR3, as DNA: TGTGCCAGCAGCGTTTCTAGCGGGGTTCCGAACAATGAGCAGTTCTTC. Its protein is CASSVSSGVPNNEQFF.

This clone was counted between two and nine times. This chain connects TRBV3-1 (or the pseudogene TRBV3-2) to TRBJ2-5, with 15 bases matching TRBD2. Trimming at V came to 0 bases and at J to 3 bases, leaving 8 bases not matched to a gene. Per the germline V gene, CDR1 is LGHDT and CDR2 is YNNKEL (reference sequence). The CDR3 covers 19 residues. CDR3 sequence reads: CASSQDGLAGGPAKETQYF. In nucleotides, the CDR3 is TGTGCCAGCAGCCAAGATGGACTAGCGGGGGGGCCGGCTAAAGAGACCCAGTACTTC.

The chain has TRBV5-1 and TRBJ2-1; 13 positions match TRBD2. The CDR3 spans 15 residues. The J segment lost 10 bases and the V segment lost 4 bases, leaving 8 bases of the junction unmatched. Germline lookup yields CDR1 SGHRS and CDR2 YFSETQ. The CDR3 region has the DNA TGCGCCAGCAGCCTGACTAGCGGGGGGTCTCGAGAGCAGTTCTTC. Amino acid sequence: CASSLTSGGSREQFF.

This chain uses TRBV4-3 with TRBJ2-5; 9 bases agree with TRBD1. The CDR3 covers 15 residues. The junction had 9 bases not matched to a gene; V was cut back by 4 bases and J by 6 bases. Germline V gene data show CDR1 as LGHNA and CDR2 as YSLEER. The CDR3 region is CASSLGTGILQTQYF. As DNA, the CDR3 is TGCGCCAGCAGCCTAGGGACAGGGATATTGCAGACCCAGTACTTC.

The V call is TRBV27, the J call TRBJ2-2; TRBD1 is a possible D gene (5 bases). Trimming cost V 8 bases and J 0 bases, with 10 bases left between them. The CDR3 contains 14 residues. Germline V gene sequence: CDR1 MNHEY, CDR2 SMNVEV (reference sequence). The DNA for the CDR3 is TGTGCCAGCGGAACAGGTGCGAACACCGGGGAGCTGTTTTTT. It specifies CASGTGANTGELFF.

V is TRBV7-9 and J is TRBJ1-2, with 7 nucleotides matching TRBD1. The germline V gene has CDR1 SEHNR and CDR2 FQNEAQ (reference sequence). Trimming removed 3 bases from V and 6 bases from J; junction bases left unmatched: 4. The CDR3 runs 13 residues. The CDR3 DNA is TGTGCCAGCAGCTTTCGACAGGGTGATGGCTACACCTTC. It yields the protein CASSFRQGDGYTF.

This chain joins TRBV4-1 and TRBJ2-3; 9 nucleotides line up with TRBD2. CDR1 MGHRA and CDR2 YSYEKL come from the germline V gene. Trimming at V came to 4 bases and at J to 1 base, leaving 9 bases not matched to a gene. The CDR3 is 17 amino acids. CDR3 protein: CASSLLGERGGTDTQYF. The DNA for the CDR3 is TGCGCCAGCAGCCTATTAGGGGAGCGGGGGGGCACAGATACGCAGTATTTT.

This clone has more than one count but fewer than ten. V is TRBV3-1 (or the pseudogene TRBV3-2) and J is TRBJ2-7; D not resolved. The CDR3 consists of 14 residues. V lost 4 bases to trimming and J lost 0 bases, with 10 bases between them. Germline V gene sequence: CDR1 LGHDT, CDR2 YNNKEL (reference sequence). The CDR3: CASSPWSNSYEQYF. CDR3 DNA: TGTGCCAGCAGCCCTTGGAGCAACTCCTACGAGCAGTACTTC.

The V and J genes are TRBV6-5 and TRBJ1-1; D is unresolved. Germline lookup yields CDR1 MNHEY and CDR2 SVGAGI. Trimming removed 5 bases at V and 8 bases at J, with 12 bases between. The CDR3 totals 12 residues. DNA of the CDR3: TGTGCCAGCAGTCCCTATCTCGGGGAAGCTTTCTTT. This codes for CASSPYLGEAFF.

J is TRBJ1-4 and V is TRBV19; 8 nucleotides line up with TRBD1. There are 15 residues in the CDR3. Germline-derived CDR1 and CDR2 are LNHDA and SQIVND (reference sequence). The junction had 7 bases not matched to a gene; V was cut back by 6 bases and J by 4 bases. CDR3 bases: TGTGCCAGTAGCCCGGGACAGGTCCATAATGAAAAACTGTTTTTT. Amino acid sequence: CASSPGQVHNEKLFF.

This chain connects TRBV27 to TRBJ1-2; 10 nucleotides match TRBD1. Germline assignment: CDR1 MNHEY and CDR2 SMNVEV (reference sequence). CDR3 length: 14 residues. With V trimmed by 6 bases and J by 8 bases, 9 bases remained unmatched. The CDR3 region is CASSSDRGSHGYTF. CDR3 nucleotides: TGTGCCAGCAGCTCGGACAGGGGGTCTCACGGCTACACCTTC.

The chain carries TRBV3-1 (or the pseudogene TRBV3-2) and TRBJ1-2; D remains unclear. With 1 base removed from V and 1 base from J, the gap between germline ends came to 4 bases. Germline CDR1 is LGHDT and CDR2 is YNNKEL (reference sequence). The CDR3 contains 13 residues. The CDR3 loop is CASSQVFNYGYTF. The CDR3, as DNA: TGTGCCAGCAGCCAAGTCTTTAACTATGGCTACACCTTC.

This clone was seen only a few times. V is TRBV5-1 and J is TRBJ2-2, with D uncertain. CDR3 length: 14 residues. V lost 2 bases and J 5 bases, leaving 10 bases between the germline ends. From germline, CDR1 is SGHRS and CDR2 YFSETQ. The CDR3, as DNA: TGCGCCAGCAGCTTTCCCTATGAGACCGGGGAGCTGTTTTTT. Translation gives CASSFPYETGELFF.

V gene TRBV12-3 or TRBV12-4 combines with J gene TRBJ1-2; TRBD1 matches at 7 bases. V lost 5 bases to trimming and J lost 5 bases; unmatched junction nucleotides: 5. CDR3 length: 13 amino acids. In DNA, the CDR3 is TGTGCCAGCAGTCCACAGGGGAGATATGGCTACACCTTC. Protein sequence: CASSPQGRYGYTF.

The V call is TRBV19, the J call TRBJ1-5; a possible D gene is TRBD1 (6 bases). Germline V gene sequence: CDR1 LNHDA, CDR2 SQIVND (reference sequence). Deletions cut 3 bases from V and 3 bases from J, with 12 bases between. The CDR3 covers 15 residues. Here the CDR3 DNA reads TGTGCCAGTAGTATTCCAGGGGTTTACAATCAGCCCCAGCATTTT. This translates into CASSIPGVYNQPQHF.

This clone occurred a few times. The chain recombines TRBV7-9 with TRBJ2-3; 7 bases agree with TRBD2. With V trimmed by 5 bases and J by 5 bases, 10 bases remained unmatched. Germline V lookup: CDR1 SEHNR, CDR2 FQNEAQ (reference sequence). This CDR3 comprises 15 residues. This CDR3 is CASSRMSGAGDTQYF. The DNA for the CDR3 is TGTGCCAGCAGCCGCATGAGCGGGGCGGGAGATACGCAGTATTTT.

V and J are TRBV10-3 and TRBJ2-2, with 8 bases lining up with TRBD1. Germline lookup yields CDR1 ENHRY and CDR2 SYGVKD. V shed 4 bases and J 4 bases; nucleotides not matched to a gene: 5. The CDR3 has 15 amino acids. The CDR3 DNA is TGTGCCATCAGTGGGAGACAGGGGTCCACCGGGGAGCTGTTTTTT. Translating it yields CAISGRQGSTGELFF.

This clone has just one count. The rearrangement uses TRBV5-8 and TRBJ2-3; 12 bases are a match to TRBD2. With V trimmed by 0 bases and J by 5 bases, 4 bases remained unmatched. This CDR3 spans 16 amino acids. Germline V gives CDR1 SGHTS, CDR2 YDEGEE. The DNA for the CDR3 is TGTGCCAGCAGCTTGGGACTAGCGGGGGTTGGAGATACGCAGTATTTT. Its protein product is CASSLGLAGVGDTQYF.

This CDR3 is CASSSAGGQAITYEQYF. The CDR3, as DNA: TGTGCCAGCAGCTCTGCAGGAGGGCAGGCGATTACCTACGAGCAGTACTTC. The rearrangement uses TRBV5-4 and TRBJ2-7, with a tentative D call TRBD2 (6 bases). Germline-derived CDR1 and CDR2 are SGHNT and YYREEE (reference sequence). Trimming removed 3 bases from V and 2 bases from J, with 21 bases in between. CDR3 length equals 17 residues.

The CDR3 DNA follows: TGTGCCAGCAGCTCTCAGGGTCCGTCGAACACCGGGGAGCTGTTTTTT. This gives the protein CASSSQGPSNTGELFF. The chain recombines TRBV5-4 with TRBJ2-2, with a weak D call TRBD1 (5 bases). CDR3 length equals 16 residues. CDR1 and CDR2 (germline): SGHNT, YYREEE (reference sequence). V was clipped by 3 bases and J by 0 bases, with 12 bases between them.

This chain links TRBV27 with TRBJ2-3, with a tentative D call TRBD1 (6 bases). Germline-derived CDR1 and CDR2 are MNHEY and SMNVEV (reference sequence). The CDR3 totals 15 residues. V shed 4 bases and J shed 0 bases, with 11 bases lying between them. Written as DNA, the CDR3 is TGTGCCAGCAGTTCTTACAGGGATAGCACAGATACGCAGTATTTT. Protein: CASSSYRDSTDTQYF.